This T cell receptor (beta chain) emerged from a study of T cell responses to AZD1222 COVID-19 vaccine. TCRdb's table, derived via immunoSEQ multiplex PCR, lists solely in-frame clones and lacks some. The sample lists roughly 150,000 clones, 75% to 90% seen once, with roughly 9.7% in the top ten. The V gene end was trimmed by 5 bases and the J gene end by 5 bases; junction bases not matched to a gene: 5. The CDR3 extends over 15 amino acids. Germline V gene data show CDR1 as SGHTA and CDR2 as FQGNSA. The clonotype originates from an adult who received the AZD1222 COVID-19 vaccine. This chain joins TRBV7-2 and TRBJ1-6, with 8 positions matching TRBD1. The sequences come from peripheral blood, collected 28 days after the second AZD1222 dose. CDR3 amino acids: CASSTGTGNNSPLHF. In nucleotides, the CDR3 is TGTGCCAGCAGCACTGGGACAGGAAATAATTCACCCCTCCACTTT.